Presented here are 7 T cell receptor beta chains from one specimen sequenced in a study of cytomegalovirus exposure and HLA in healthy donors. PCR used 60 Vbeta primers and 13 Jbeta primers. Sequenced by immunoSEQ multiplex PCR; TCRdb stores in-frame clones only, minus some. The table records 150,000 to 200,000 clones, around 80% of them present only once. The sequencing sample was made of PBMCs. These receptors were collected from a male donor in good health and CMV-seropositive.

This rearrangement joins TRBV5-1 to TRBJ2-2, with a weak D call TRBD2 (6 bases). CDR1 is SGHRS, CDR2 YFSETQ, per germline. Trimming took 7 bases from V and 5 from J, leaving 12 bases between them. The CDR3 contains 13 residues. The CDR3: CASRMEGTGELFF. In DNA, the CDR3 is TGCGCCAGCCGGATGGAGGGGACCGGGGAGCTGTTTTTT.

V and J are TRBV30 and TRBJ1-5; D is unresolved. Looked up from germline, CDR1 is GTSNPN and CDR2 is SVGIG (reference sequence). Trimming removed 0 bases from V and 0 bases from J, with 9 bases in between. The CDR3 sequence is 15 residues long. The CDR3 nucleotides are TGTGCCTGGAGTGTAGGACTAAATAGCAATCAGCCCCAGCATTTT. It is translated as CAWSVGLNSNQPQHF. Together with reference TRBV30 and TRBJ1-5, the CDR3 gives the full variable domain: SQTIHQWPATLVQPVGSPLSLECTVEGTSNPNLYWYRQAAGRGLQLLFYSVGIGQISSEVPQNLSASRPQDRQFILSSKKLLLSDSGFYLCAWSVGLNSNQPQHFGDGTRLSIL.

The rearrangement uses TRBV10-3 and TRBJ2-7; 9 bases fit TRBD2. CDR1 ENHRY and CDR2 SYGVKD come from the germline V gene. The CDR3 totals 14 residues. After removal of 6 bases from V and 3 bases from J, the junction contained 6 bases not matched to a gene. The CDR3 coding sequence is TGTGCCATCAGCCCAGGACTAGCGCTCTACGAGCAGTACTTC. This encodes CAISPGLALYEQYF.

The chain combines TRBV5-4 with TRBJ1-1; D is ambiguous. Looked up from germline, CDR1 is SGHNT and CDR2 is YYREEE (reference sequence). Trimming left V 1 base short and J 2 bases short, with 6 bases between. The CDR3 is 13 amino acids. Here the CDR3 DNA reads TGTGCCAGCAGCTTGAACAGCAACACTGAAGCTTTCTTT. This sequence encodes CASSLNSNTEAFF.

CDR3 bases: TGTGCCAGCAGCTTATCCGGGCAGCCCCAGCATTTT. Its translation is CASSLSGQPQHF. The genes are TRBV13 and TRBJ1-5, with D unresolved. The CDR3 totals 12 residues. Germline lookup yields CDR1 PRHDT and CDR2 FYEKMQ (reference sequence). Between the trimmed V and J ends, which lost 2 bases and 7 bases, there was a span of 6 bases.

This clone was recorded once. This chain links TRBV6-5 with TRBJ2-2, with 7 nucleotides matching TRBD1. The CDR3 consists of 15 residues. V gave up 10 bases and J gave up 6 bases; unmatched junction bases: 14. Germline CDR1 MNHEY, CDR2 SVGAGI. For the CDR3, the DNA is TGTGCCACCCAGACAGGGATCGGCAGGGCCGGGGAGCTGTTTTTT. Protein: CATQTGIGRAGELFF.

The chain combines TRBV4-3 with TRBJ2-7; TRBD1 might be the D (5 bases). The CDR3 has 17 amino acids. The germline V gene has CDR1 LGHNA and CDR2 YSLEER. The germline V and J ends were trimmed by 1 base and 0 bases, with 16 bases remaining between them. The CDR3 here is CASSQGTDSLRSYEQYF. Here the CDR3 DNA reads TGCGCCAGCAGCCAAGGAACCGACAGCCTCCGCTCCTACGAGCAGTACTTC.